The next 32 T cell receptor beta chains were all read from a single sample in a study of T cells in Graves' hyperthyroidism and ophthalmopathy. It was RNA transcripts that yielded the amplified TCR beta CDR3 regions. RT-PCR in the first round (using the HTBI primer set) targeted the TCR CDR3. TCRdb redid the calling of the multiplex PCR reads with MiXCR, one entry per CDR3 protein. The repertoire has roughly 500,000 distinct CDR3 sequences, about 20% of them found once; the top ten carry about 53%. Sequences were obtained from blood. These receptor sequences come from a woman in her 70s with Graves' ophthalmopathy.

This clonotype was seen a handful of times. The chain joins TRBV20-1 to TRBJ2-7; TRBD2 matches 14 bases. CDR3 size: 15 residues. Germline values: CDR1 DFQATT, CDR2 SNEGSKA (reference sequence). Trimming at V came to 6 bases and at J to 0 bases, leaving 4 bases not matched to a gene. CDR3 loop: CSAPGTSGSSYEQYF. The CDR3 nucleotides are TGCAGTGCCCCCGGGACTAGCGGGAGCTCCTACGAGCAGTACTTC.

In its sample, this clonotype was seen a few times. The chain carries TRBV10-3 and TRBJ2-2, with a tentative D call TRBD1 (5 bases). Germline values: CDR1 ENHRY, CDR2 SYGVKD. This CDR3 region has 13 residues. Trimming removed 6 bases from V and 5 bases from J, with 10 bases in between. Written as DNA, the CDR3 is TGTGCCATCAGGGTCTCAGGGACCGGGGAGCTGTTTTTT. This gives the protein CAIRVSGTGELFF.

The sample holds many counts of this clonotype. The genes are TRBV10-3 and TRBJ2-5; TRBD1 is a possible D gene (6 bases). The V gene's germline CDR1 is ENHRY and CDR2 SYGVKD. Trimming took 4 bases from V and 2 from J, leaving 8 bases between them. The CDR3 consists of 13 residues. CDR3 amino acids: CAISAGVQETQYF. The CDR3 DNA reads as TGTGCCATCAGTGCAGGGGTTCAAGAGACCCAGTACTTC.

This clonotype showed up just a few times. CDR3 coding DNA: TGCGCCAGCATGTTGCAGGGGGCTTCGATGAACACTGAAGCTTTCTTT. Amino acids: CASMLQGASMNTEAFF. The genes are TRBV5-1 and TRBJ1-1; 8 positions match TRBD1. CDR1 and CDR2 (germline): SGHRS, YFSETQ. CDR3 size: 16 residues. Trimming took 6 bases from V and 0 from J; bases not matched to a gene: 10.

This clonotype has only one observation. A single base separates this from a much larger clone, so it may be a read error. The genes are TRBV12-3 or TRBV12-4 and TRBJ2-3, with TRBD1 matching over 10 bases. This CDR3 has 15 amino acids. After removal of 7 bases from V and 5 bases from J, the junction contained 9 bases not matched to a gene. This CDR3 reads CASNQRQGAVDTQYF. The CDR3 bases are TGTGCCAGCAATCAACGACAGGGGGCAGTAGATACGCAGTATTTT.

As regards this clonotype: The junction does not match germline at one end; this may be a read error. The gene calls are TRBV6-1 and TRBJ1-4; perhaps TRBD1 as D (6 bases). This CDR3 comprises 15 residues. The germline gives CDR1 MNHNS, CDR2 SASEGT. CDR3 protein: CASSDLGTTSEKLFF. CDR3 bases: TGTGCCAGCAGCGACCTCGGGACAACTAGTGAAAAACTGTTTTTT.

This clonotype occurred a few times. The chain combines TRBV20-1 with TRBJ2-7, with D possibly matching TRBD1 (5 bases). There are 14 residues in the CDR3. V was clipped by 5 bases and J by 0 bases, with 14 bases between them. In germline, CDR1 is DFQATT, CDR2 SNEGSKA (reference sequence). CDR3 in DNA: TGCAGTGCTCAGATTTGGGGCAGCTCCTACGAGCAGTACTTC. Residues: CSAQIWGSSYEQYF.

This clonotype was observed a handful of times. The rearrangement links TRBV5-1 to TRBJ2-7; 9 bases map to TRBD1. The V segment lost 4 bases and the J segment 0 bases; nucleotides outside the gene matches: 5. The V gene's germline CDR1 is SGHRS and CDR2 YFSETQ. The CDR3 is 15 amino acids. Written as DNA, the CDR3 is TGCGCCAGCAGCGACACAGGGGGCGTCTCCTACGAGCAGTACTTC. It specifies CASSDTGGVSYEQYF.

The chain couples TRBV9 to TRBJ2-5; TRBD1 agrees at 9 bases. The CDR3 loop spans 17 amino acids. The V gene's germline CDR1 is SGDLS and CDR2 YYNGEE. The V gene end was trimmed by 4 bases and the J gene end by 9 bases; junction bases not matched to a gene: 19. CDR3 protein: CASSTLQGALYIGAQYF. CDR3 nucleotide sequence: TGTGCCAGCAGCACGTTACAGGGGGCGCTCTATATTGGGGCCCAGTACTTC. Full variable domain (missing parts from reference TRBV9 and TRBJ2-5): DSGVTQTPKHLITATGQRVTLRCSPRSGDLSVYWYQQSLDQGLQFLIQYYNGEERAKGNILERFSAQQFPDLHSELNLSSLELGDSALYFCASSTLQGALYIGAQYFGPGTRLLVL.

This clonotype was counted many times. The rearrangement links TRBV3-1 to TRBJ2-3; D is possibly TRBD2 (5 bases). The V gene's germline CDR1 is LGHDT and CDR2 YNNKEL (reference sequence). The CDR3 consists of 12 residues. Trimming cost V 5 bases and J 9 bases, with 12 bases left between them. This CDR3 is CASSEGLQTQYF. CDR3 nucleotide sequence: TGTGCCAGCAGCGAAGGACTCCAAACGCAGTATTTT.

This clonotype was counted between two and nine times. The junction differs from germline at one of its ends, possibly a read error. This chain uses TRBV6-1 with TRBJ2-7; a possible D gene is TRBD1 (6 bases). Germline V CDR1 and CDR2: MNHNS, SASEGT. The CDR3 sequence is 15 residues long. The CDR3 DNA reads as TGTGCCAGCAGTCCGGACGGGACAACCGACTACGGGCAGTACTTC. Translated, it gives CASSPDGTTDYGQYF.

A few counts support this clonotype. V gene TRBV7-9 combines with J gene TRBJ2-2, with D maybe TRBD1 (6 bases). Between the trimmed V and J ends, which lost 5 bases and 2 bases, there was a span of 9 bases. The CDR3 spans 14 residues. Germline V gives CDR1 SEHNR, CDR2 FQNEAQ (reference sequence). The CDR3 is CASSAQGNTGELFF. DNA of the CDR3: TGTGCCAGCAGCGCACAGGGAAACACCGGGGAGCTGTTTTTT.

This clonotype was detected many times. The chain carries TRBV28 and TRBJ1-3; no firm D call. V was shortened by 6 bases and J by 2 bases, with 11 bases between the two germline ends. The length of the CDR3 is 14 residues. The germline V gene encodes CDR1 MDHEN and CDR2 SYDVKM. In nucleotides, the CDR3 is TGTGCCAGCAGCGGCCTCGAGGCTGGAAACACCATATATTTT. It is translated as CASSGLEAGNTIYF.

The chain joins TRBV20-1 to TRBJ2-7, with unresolved D. Germline V gives CDR1 DFQATT, CDR2 SNEGSKA (reference sequence). There are 12 residues in the CDR3. V gave up 6 bases and J gave up 1 base, with 10 bases separating them. CDR3 bases: TGCAGTGCCCCGAGGTCGTCCTACGAGCAGTACTTC. It is translated as CSAPRSSYEQYF.

The table lists this clonotype with a few counts. The chain uses TRBV28 and TRBJ2-1; D call uncertain. The CDR3 is 15 residues long. Germline CDR1 is MDHEN and CDR2 is SYDVKM. V was pared by 11 bases and J by 0 bases, with 17 bases between. The CDR3 loop is CASKRQADSYNEQFF. Here the CDR3 DNA reads TGTGCCTCAAAAAGGCAGGCTGACTCCTACAATGAGCAGTTCTTC.

In this sample, this clonotype turned up a few times. The CDR3 sequence: CASSARYNEQFF. The DNA for the CDR3 is TGTGCCAGCAGCGCGCGGTATAATGAGCAGTTCTTC. The chain has TRBV11-2 and TRBJ2-1; D is unresolved. The V gene lost 5 bases and the J gene lost 7 bases, with 9 bases spanning the gap. This CDR3 contains 12 residues. Germline assignment: CDR1 SGHAT and CDR2 FQNNGV.

There are a few counts of this clonotype. The chain links TRBV3-1 to TRBJ1-5; maybe TRBD1 (5 bases). The CDR3 is made up of 16 amino acids. Germline V gene sequence: CDR1 LGHDT, CDR2 YNNKEL (reference sequence). V shed 5 bases and J shed 1 base, with 15 bases lying between them. The CDR3 loop is CASSSGPLESNQPQHF. In DNA form, the CDR3 reads TGTGCCAGCAGCTCGGGACCGTTAGAGAGCAATCAGCCCCAGCATTTT.

This clonotype was found many times. The J gene is TRBJ1-1, the V gene TRBV2; D is ambiguous. The ends were cut back, 7 bases at V and 6 bases at J, with 15 bases in the middle. Germline loops: CDR1 SNHLY, CDR2 FYNNEI. The CDR3 length is 13 residues. CDR3 sequence: CASTIVPDAEAFF. CDR3 coding DNA: TGTGCCAGCACCATTGTCCCAGACGCTGAAGCTTTCTTT.

This clonotype appeared a few times. The V call is TRBV7-2, the J call TRBJ1-1; no firm D call. Germline CDR1 SGHTA, CDR2 FQGNSA. The V end lost 5 bases, the J end lost 0 bases, and 16 bases lay between the germline ends. CDR3 length equals 16 residues. As DNA, the CDR3 is TGTGCCAGCAGCCCGATCACGGCAGTGATGAACACTGAAGCTTTCTTT. It specifies CASSPITAVMNTEAFF.

This chain links TRBV4-3 with TRBJ2-7, with 12 bases fitting TRBD2. From germline, CDR1 is LGHNA and CDR2 YSLEER. There are 16 residues in the CDR3. The trim removed 3 bases at V and 6 bases at J, leaving 9 bases unmatched. CDR3: CASSQRSSGRAIEQYF. As DNA, the CDR3 is TGCGCCAGCAGCCAGAGATCTAGCGGGAGGGCCATCGAGCAGTACTTC.

At least ten counts were recorded for this clonotype. V gene TRBV7-8 combines with J gene TRBJ2-1, with 9 bases lining up with TRBD2. CDR1 is SGHVS, CDR2 FQNEAQ, per germline. This CDR3 has 16 residues. After removal of 2 bases from V and 5 bases from J, the junction contained 7 bases not matched to a gene. The CDR3: CASSLIGAGGHNEQFF. The CDR3 DNA is TGTGCCAGCAGCTTAATTGGAGCGGGGGGACACAATGAGCAGTTCTTC.

The chain has TRBV7-3 and TRBJ2-1, with 8 bases fitting TRBD2. CDR3 length: 17 amino acids. Unmatched junction bases numbered 16, after V lost 5 bases and J lost 7 bases. Germline V lookup: CDR1 SGHTA, CDR2 FQGTGA. CDR3 region: CASSPGGGGALRNEQFF. Here the CDR3 DNA reads TGTGCCAGCAGCCCCGGGGGGGGGGGCGCGTTGAGGAATGAGCAGTTCTTC.

Only a few counts were recorded for this clonotype. The V call is TRBV3-1, the J call TRBJ2-5; 8 nucleotides line up with TRBD1. CDR3 length equals 15 residues. Germline V gene data show CDR1 as LGHDT and CDR2 as YNNKEL (reference sequence). V was clipped by 5 bases and J by 4 bases; unmatched bases: 9. The CDR3 spells CASSLRTGKGETQYF. The CDR3 coding sequence is TGTGCCAGCAGCTTACGGACAGGGAAGGGAGAGACCCAGTACTTC.

On this clonotype: Since no conserved phenylalanine or tryptophan closes the CDR3, a read error is the likely cause. The rearrangement links TRBV29-1 to TRBJ2-1; 10 nucleotides align to TRBD1. Germline trimming cut 6 bases from V and 2 bases from J; bases unmatched to any gene: 4. The CDR3 loop spans 14 amino acids. Germline loops: CDR1 SQVTM, CDR2 ANQGSEA. CDR3 sequence: CSVRTGGAYNEQFS. CDR3 coding DNA: TGCAGCGTCAGGACAGGGGGAGCCTACAATGAGCAGTTCTCC.

The chain carries TRBV3-1 and TRBJ2-5, with 10 bases fitting TRBD1. Trimming took 0 bases from V and 7 from J; bases not matched to a gene: 5. CDR1 and CDR2 from the germline V gene are LGHDT and YNNKEL (reference sequence). The CDR3 consists of 15 residues. The CDR3 DNA reads as TGTGCCAGCAGCCAAGACCCGGGACAGGGGTCGACCCAGTACTTC. Its protein product is CASSQDPGQGSTQYF.

This clonotype has ten or more counts. CDR3 sequence (DNA): TGCAGTGCTAACAGGGGGCGCAACGAGCAGTACTTC. This gives the protein CSANRGRNEQYF. The rearrangement links TRBV20-1 to TRBJ2-7; 9 bases fit TRBD1. V lost 4 bases to trimming and J lost 5 bases; unmatched junction nucleotides: 3. The CDR3 totals 12 residues. The germline gives CDR1 DFQATT, CDR2 SNEGSKA (reference sequence).

The chain couples TRBV3-1 to TRBJ2-3; 9 nucleotides line up with TRBD2. The V gene's germline CDR1 is LGHDT and CDR2 YNNKEL (reference sequence). With V trimmed by 0 bases and J by 2 bases, 3 bases remained unmatched. The CDR3 spans 16 residues. The DNA of the CDR3 is TGTGCCAGCAGCCAAGATCCTAGCGGGGCCACAGATACGCAGTATTTT. It encodes CASSQDPSGATDTQYF.

This clonotype was counted ten times or more. The chain recombines TRBV20-1 with TRBJ2-1; 9 positions agree with TRBD2. This CDR3 is built from 13 residues. Germline V gene lookup returns CDR1 DFQATT and CDR2 SNEGSKA (reference sequence). Germline trimming cut 6 bases from V and 3 bases from J; bases unmatched to any gene: 3. CDR3 in amino acids: CSAWTSDYNEQFF. CDR3 DNA: TGCAGTGCCTGGACTAGCGACTACAATGAGCAGTTCTTC.

The chain employs TRBV6-2 or TRBV6-3 and TRBJ2-7, with D tentatively TRBD1 (5 bases). The V and J ends lost 6 bases and 0 bases respectively, with 12 bases between them. The germline V gene encodes CDR1 MNHEY and CDR2 SVGEGT. This CDR3 has 14 amino acids. This chain's CDR3 is CASSPDTSSYEQYF. In DNA, the CDR3 is TGTGCCAGCAGCCCGGACACCAGCTCCTACGAGCAGTACTTC.

The table lists this clonotype with many counts. CDR3 sequence reads: CASSPRGRGGTGELFF. In DNA form, the CDR3 reads TGTGCCAGCAGTCCCAGGGGGCGCGGCGGTACCGGGGAGCTGTTTTTT. The rearrangement joins TRBV6-5 to TRBJ2-2; 8 bases are a match to TRBD1. V dropped 5 bases and J dropped 5; count of bases not matched to a gene: 10. Germline-derived CDR1 and CDR2 are MNHEY and SVGAGI. The CDR3 loop spans 16 amino acids.

At least ten counts were recorded for this clonotype. The chain couples TRBV20-1 to TRBJ2-1; 8 positions agree with TRBD2. V lost 6 bases, J lost 7 bases, and 14 bases stayed unmatched. Germline V gene sequence: CDR1 DFQATT, CDR2 SNEGSKA (reference sequence). The CDR3 is made up of 15 amino acids. In nucleotides, the CDR3 is TGCAGTGCCCACCCGGTGGTAGCGGGGCCTAATGAGCAGTTCTTC. Protein product: CSAHPVVAGPNEQFF.

The chain uses TRBV3-1 and TRBJ2-1; D not resolved. Germline V gene sequence: CDR1 LGHDT, CDR2 YNNKEL (reference sequence). V was shortened by 4 bases and J by 5 bases, with 12 bases between the two germline ends. This CDR3 contains 14 residues. Written as DNA, the CDR3 is TGTGCCAGCAGCCCAACACCTACACACAATGAGCAGTTCTTC. This codes for CASSPTPTHNEQFF.